This TCR beta chain comes out of a study of T cell responses to AZD1222 COVID-19 vaccine. The V and J ends lost 5 bases and 6 bases, in that order; junction bases with no gene match: 7. There are 15 residues in the CDR3. Per the germline V gene, CDR1 is SEHNR and CDR2 is FQNEAQ (reference sequence). The data were produced by immunoSEQ multiplex PCR, yet TCRdb's version contains in-frame clones alone and is incomplete. The sample carries around 130,000 clones, 75% to 90% recorded once. The V and J genes are TRBV7-9 and TRBJ2-3, with 11 bases that match TRBD2. The receptor was isolated from an adult in good health. The source was peripheral blood, collected on day 0 of AZD1222 vaccination. The DNA of the CDR3 is TGTGCCAGCAGCCCGGGACTAGCGGAGGGGGATACGCAGTATTTT. It encodes CASSPGLAEGDTQYF. The variable domain in full, with the rest retrieved from reference TRBV7-9 and TRBJ2-3, is DTGVSQNPRHKITKRGQNVTFRCDPISEHNRLYWYRQTLGQGPEFLTYFQNEAQLEKSRLLSDRFSAERPKGSFSTLEIQRTEQGDSAMYLCASSPGLAEGDTQYFGPGTRLTVL.